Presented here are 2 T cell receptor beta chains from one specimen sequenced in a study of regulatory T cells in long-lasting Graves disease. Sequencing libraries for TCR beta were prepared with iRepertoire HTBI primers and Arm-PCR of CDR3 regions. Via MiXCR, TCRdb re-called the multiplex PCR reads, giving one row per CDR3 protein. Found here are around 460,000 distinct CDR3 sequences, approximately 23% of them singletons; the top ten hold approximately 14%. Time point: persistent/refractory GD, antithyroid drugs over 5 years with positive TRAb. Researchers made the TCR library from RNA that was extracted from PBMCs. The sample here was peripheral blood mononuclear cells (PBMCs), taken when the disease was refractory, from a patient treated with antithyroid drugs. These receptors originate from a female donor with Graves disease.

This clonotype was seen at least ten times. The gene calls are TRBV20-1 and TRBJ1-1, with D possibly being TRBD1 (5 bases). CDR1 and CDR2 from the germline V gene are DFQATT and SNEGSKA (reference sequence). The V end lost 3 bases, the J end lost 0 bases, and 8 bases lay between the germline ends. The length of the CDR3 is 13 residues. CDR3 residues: CSASTGLNTEAFF. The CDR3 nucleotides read TGCAGTGCTAGTACAGGCTTGAACACTGAAGCTTTCTTT.

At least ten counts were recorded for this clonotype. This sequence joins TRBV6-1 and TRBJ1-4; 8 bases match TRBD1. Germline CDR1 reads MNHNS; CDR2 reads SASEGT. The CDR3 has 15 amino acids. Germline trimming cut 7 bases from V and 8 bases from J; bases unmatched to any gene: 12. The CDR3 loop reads CASTRTGWTVEKLFF. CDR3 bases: TGTGCCAGCACGCGGACAGGGTGGACCGTGGAAAAACTGTTTTTT.